Listed below are T cell receptor beta chains from one sample, sequenced in a study of T cell responses to AZD1222 COVID-19 vaccine. Some clones are missing from TCRdb's copy, which holds only in-frame ones; the method was immunoSEQ multiplex PCR. The repertoire holds fewer than 65,000 clones, with about 86% as singletons. This specimen was peripheral blood, taken on day 0 of AZD1222 vaccination. Receptor source: an adult in good health. Each CDR3 is given with its conserved first and last residue. Each record gives: V gene, D gene, J gene, clone size, CDR3 DNA, CDR3 protein. D genes are given only for firm matches. Size is omitted from some rows. Given values are once, few, many or a class for expanded clones.

TRBV20-1	NA	TRBJ2-7	NA	TGCAGTGCTAGTCCGACAACCTACGAGCAGTACTTC	CSASPTTYEQYF
TRBV9	NA	TRBJ2-5	NA	TGTGCCAGCAGCCCCCGAGGTCACCAAGAGACCCAGTACTTC	CASSPRGHQETQYF
TRBV19	NA	TRBJ2-7	NA	TGTGCCAGTAGTATTGGTGGGGGCCGCGAGCAGTACTTC	CASSIGGGREQYF
TRBV3-1/TRBV3-2	NA	TRBJ2-3	NA	TGTGCCAGCAGCCAAGACGGGGGTCCAGATACGCAGTATTTT	CASSQDGGPDTQYF
TRBV7-2	TRBD1	TRBJ2-7	NA	TGTGCCAGCAGCTTAGCGATTGGACAGGGGTCCTACGAGCAGTACTTC	CASSLAIGQGSYEQYF
TRBV19	TRBD1	TRBJ1-6	NA	TGTGCCAGTAGTAGGACAGGGGATTATAATTCACCCCTCCACTTT	CASSRTGDYNSPLHF
TRBV6-5	TRBD2	TRBJ2-1	few	TGTGCCAGCAGTTACTCCGAGCGGGGGGGCTACAATGAGCAGTTCTTC	CASSYSERGGYNEQFF
TRBV28	TRBD1	TRBJ2-1	few	TGTGCCAGCAGTTTATTAATGGGGTGGGACAGGGGGCGCATGGTACCCCATGAGCAGTTCTTC	CASSLLMGWDRGRMVPHEQFF
TRBV19	NA	TRBJ2-7	NA	TGTGCCAGTAGTAAGCCCTCCGACAGCTCCTACGAGCAGTACTTC	CASSKPSDSSYEQYF
TRBV2	NA	TRBJ2-7	NA	TGTGCCAGCTTAGACACCGCCTCCTACGAGCAGTACTTC	CASLDTASYEQYF
TRBV7-2	NA	TRBJ2-1	NA	TGTGCCAGCAGCCTACACGAGGCCCCCAATGAGCAGTTCTTC	CASSLHEAPNEQFF
TRBV28	NA	TRBJ1-2	NA	TGTGCCAGCAGTTTAAGCGACACGGGGGCTGCAGGCTACACCTTC	CASSLSDTGAAGYTF
TRBV6-5	NA	TRBJ1-1	NA	TGTGCCGGATACGGAGGGAGGTACACTGAAGCTTTCTTT	CAGYGGRYTEAFF
TRBV5-1	TRBD2	TRBJ2-3	NA	TGCGCCAGCAGCTTGGTACGAGGGAGGGCCAGAGATACGCAGTATTTT	CASSLVRGRARDTQYF
TRBV28	NA	TRBJ2-3	NA	TGTGCCAGCAGGCCCCAGGGCACAGATACGCAGTATTTT	CASRPQGTDTQYF
TRBV6-5	NA	TRBJ2-2	NA	TGTGCCAGCAGTTACCCCGATACCGGGGAGCTGTTTTTT	CASSYPDTGELFF
TRBV7-6	TRBD1	TRBJ1-1	NA	TGTGCCAGCAGCACCACGGGACAGTTCGACACTGAAGCTTTCTTT	CASSTTGQFDTEAFF
TRBV11-1	TRBD1	TRBJ2-7	NA	TGTGCCAGCAGCCTACGAAGACAGGGGGGTGAAGAGCAGTACTTC	CASSLRRQGGEEQYF
TRBV12-5	NA	TRBJ2-1	NA	TGTGCTAGTGGTTTGTTTGGGCAGTTCTTC	CASGLFGQFF
TRBV6-2/TRBV6-3	TRBD1	TRBJ1-5	few	TGTGCCAGCAGTGACCCGGGACAGGGAGGTCAGCCCCAGCATTTT	CASSDPGQGGQPQHF
TRBV19	TRBD1	TRBJ1-2	once	TGTGCCAGTAGTATAGGGACAGGGGGCTTCGGCGGCTACACCTTC	CASSIGTGGFGGYTF
TRBV24-1	NA	TRBJ2-1	NA	TGTGCCACCAGTGAAAAAACCAGGGCTATCCACAATGAGCAGTTCTTC	CATSEKTRAIHNEQFF
TRBV5-1	NA	TRBJ2-3	NA	TGCGCCAGCAGCTTGGAGGACACAGATACGCAGTATTTT	CASSLEDTDTQYF
TRBV19	NA	TRBJ1-5	NA	TGTGCCAGTAGTATAGGGACCCCGCCCCAGCATTTT	CASSIGTPPQHF
TRBV30	NA	TRBJ2-4	NA	TGTGCCTGGAGACAGGGAAACATTCAGTACTTC	CAWRQGNIQYF
TRBV24-1	NA	TRBJ2-1	NA	TGTGCCACCAGTAAACCAGGGTCGAATGAGCAGTTCTTC	CATSKPGSNEQFF
TRBV6-6	TRBD1	TRBJ1-1	NA	TGTGCCAGCAGTGACAGGGGGCTGAAAGCTTTCTTT	CASSDRGLKAFF
TRBV7-8	TRBD2	TRBJ2-2	NA	TGTGCCAGCAGCTTACTTCGAGCGGGAGTTACCGGGGAGCTGTTTTTT	CASSLLRAGVTGELFF
TRBV6-6	NA	TRBJ1-1	NA	TGTGCCAGCAGTCCCCCCCTCGGAATAGGGGAAGACACTGAAGCTTTCTTT	CASSPPLGIGEDTEAFF
TRBV6-5	NA	TRBJ2-1	NA	TGTGCCAGCAGTCGGGCGGGGAGCTCCTACAATGAGCAGTTCTTC	CASSRAGSSYNEQFF
TRBV28	TRBD1	TRBJ2-3	NA	TGTGCCAGCAGTTTGATGGGACAGGGTACCACAGATACGCAGTATTTT	CASSLMGQGTTDTQYF